The clone carrying this T cell receptor (beta chain) came up a few times. Its antigen remains unidentified. This specimen belongs to a study of blood T cells in healthy people across ages. General study points: Unsorted PBMCs ruled out conclusive naive versus antigen-experienced comparison.

The CDR3 is made up of 15 amino acids. The V and J ends lost 2 bases and 0 bases respectively, with 10 bases between them. Per the germline V gene, CDR1 is MNHEY and CDR2 is SVGAGI. With a J-beta primer mix and a sample-barcoded 5' primer, a second PCR ran 7 to 11 cycles. TCRdb re-analysed the 5' RACE reads in MiXCR, keeping a single row per CDR3 protein. Of roughly 700,000 distinct CDR3 sequences listed, roughly 49% are singletons. Sequences were obtained from blood. V is TRBV6-5 and J is TRBJ1-1; D may be TRBD1 (5 bases). The receptor was isolated from a woman in her sixties in good health. The CDR3 nucleotides are TGTGCCAGCAGTTACGTCGGGGGGATGAACACTGAAGCTTTCTTT. Its translation: CASSYVGGMNTEAFF.